A selection of T cell receptor beta chains follows, all from one sample in a study of T cells in Graves' hyperthyroidism and ophthalmopathy. TCRdb redid the calling of the multiplex PCR reads with MiXCR, one entry per CDR3 protein. Seen here are hundreds of thousands of distinct CDR3 sequences, 35% to 40% observed once, and the top ten hold 7.5% to 9.5%. The sequencing input was blood. Receptors originate from a man aged 18-30 years with Graves' hyperthyroidism. Each CDR3 is given with its conserved first and last residue. D genes are given only for firm matches. Clone size, where shown, is once, few, many, or a class for clones that have expanded.

>few|TRBV20-1|TRBJ2-7|-
CSARRSGLAHEQYF
TGCAGTGCTCGCAGGAGCGGTCTAGCTCACGAGCAGTACTTC
>-|TRBV2|TRBJ1-6|-
CASSQGGSNSPLHF
TGTGCCAGCAGTCAAGGGGGAAGCAATTCACCCCTCCACTTT
>-|TRBV4-1|TRBJ2-5|-
CASSHGAGETQYF
TGCGCCAGCAGCCACGGGGCAGGAGAGACCCAGTACTTC
>few|TRBV6-1|TRBJ2-6|-
CATRGGSGANVLTF
TGTGCCACCAGGGGGGGTTCTGGGGCCAACGTCCTGACTTTC
>-|TRBV5-1|TRBJ2-5|-
CASSLAGSGSGQYF
TGCGCCAGCAGCTTGGCCGGAAGTGGAAGCGGCCAGTACTTC
>-|TRBV14|TRBJ2-7|-
CASSPYLAPKRGEQYF
TGTGCCAGCAGCCCATATCTAGCGCCAAAGCGTGGGGAGCAGTACTTC
>many|TRBV7-9|TRBJ1-1|TRBD1
CASSINRGTEAFF
TGTGCCAGCAGCATCAACAGGGGAACTGAAGCTTTCTTT
>many|TRBV10-3|TRBJ1-6|-
CAIRDNDNSPLHF
TGTGCCATCAGGGACAACGATAATTCACCCCTCCACTTT
>many|TRBV3-1|TRBJ1-1|TRBD1
CASSQTQGTEAFF
TGTGCCAGCAGCCAAACACAGGGGACTGAAGCTTTCTTT
>many|TRBV5-1|TRBJ1-6|-
CASSWGPGNSPLHF
TGCGCCAGCAGCTGGGGACCGGGGAATTCACCCCTCCACTTT
>-|TRBV6-2/TRBV6-3|TRBJ2-5|TRBD2
CASSKGLAREETQYF
TGTGCCAGCAGTAAGGGACTAGCAAGGGAAGAGACCCAGTACTTC
>few|TRBV6-5|TRBJ1-6|-
CASSYSRDRIKSPLHF
TGTGCCAGCAGTTACTCCAGGGACCGAATAAAGTCACCCCTCCACTTT
>-|TRBV12-3/TRBV12-4|TRBJ1-6|-
CASRTGTGGPPLHF
TGTGCCAGCAGAACCGGGACTGGAGGCCCACCCCTCCACTTT
>many|TRBV13|TRBJ2-7|-
CASSLGVGGEQYF
TGTGCCAGCAGCTTAGGCGTAGGAGGAGAGCAGTACTTC
>few|TRBV11-2|TRBJ2-7|-
CASSLVRTVGEQYF
TGTGCCAGCAGCTTAGTTAGAACGGTTGGCGAGCAGTACTTC
>-|TRBV15|TRBJ2-7|-
CAASSLVGYEQYF
TGTGCCGCCAGCAGCTTGGTGGGCTACGAGCAGTACTTC
>-|TRBV7-8|TRBJ1-5|-
CASSSVGQLNQPQHF
TGTGCCAGCAGCTCAGTTGGCCAGTTAAATCAGCCCCAGCATTTT
>few|TRBV2|TRBJ2-6|-
CASSQDEHRSSGANVLTF
TGTGCCAGCAGCCAAGATGAACACCGGAGCTCTGGGGCCAACGTCCTGACTTTC
>few|TRBV20-1|TRBJ2-5|-
CSARGGPMEETQYF
TGCAGTGCTAGAGGAGGACCTATGGAGGAGACCCAGTACTTC
>many|TRBV2|TRBJ1-2|-
CASSGQIHYGYTF
TGTGCCAGCAGTGGGCAGATTCATTATGGCTACACCTTC
>-|TRBV7-9|TRBJ1-5|-
CASSVGGGIKETQHF
TGTGCCAGCAGCGTAGGGGGAGGGATTAAGGAGACCCAGCATTTT
>many|TRBV7-2|TRBJ2-6|-
CASSSSIANVLTF
TGTGCCAGCAGCTCAAGTATAGCCAACGTCCTGACTTTC
>many|TRBV25-1|TRBJ2-3|-
CASSKTVVIRGASTDTQYF
TGTGCCAGCAGTAAGACCGTTGTTATCCGCGGTGCTAGCACAGATACGCAGTATTTT
>few|TRBV20-1|TRBJ1-1|TRBD1
CSAAGQIEAFF
TGCAGTGCTGCGGGACAGATCGAAGCTTTCTTT
>-|TRBV19|TRBJ1-1|-
CASSPRDVSFNPEAFF
TGTGCCAGTAGTCCTCGGGACGTCAGTTTCAACCCTGAAGCTTTCTTT